Only a few counts were recorded for the clone carrying this T cell receptor beta chain. The target antigen is unknown. This sample stems from a study of response to subunit inactivated influenza vaccine. Study conclusions and caveats: Each seasonal influenza vaccination recruits few new T cells, the authors suggested.

TCRdb reanalysed the RT-PCR reads using MiXCR and keeps one entry per CDR3 protein. This sample has hundreds of thousands of distinct CDR3 sequences, with approximately 10% found just once. Germline V gene data show CDR1 as MNHNS and CDR2 as SASEGT. This CDR3 has 15 residues. Deletions cut 4 bases from V and 2 bases from J, with 9 bases between. V is TRBV6-1 and J is TRBJ2-6, with a weak D call TRBD1 (5 bases). This TCR derives from a man in his fifties who received an inactivated influenza vaccine. Sequenced here: PBMCs from blood, sampled roughly 47 days after vaccination. CDR3 bases: TGTGCCAGCAGTGGCAGGGTCACTGGGGCCAACGTCCTGACTTTC. Amino acids: CASSGRVTGANVLTF.